These 23 T cell receptor beta chains were sequenced from one sample in a study of OX40 agonist ivuxolimab in advanced cancers. Data came from immunoSEQ multiplex PCR; TCRdb stores just in-frame clones and leaves some out. The sample consists of about 83,000 clones, around 80% of them appearing once. Sequenced here: CD4+ or CD8+ T cells sorted from blood, sampled in a trial of the OX40 agonist ivuxolimab. The origin of the receptors is an adult with an advanced solid tumor such as melanoma, head and neck, liver or kidney cancer.

This clone showed up just once. This chain joins TRBV5-4 and TRBJ2-7, with D possibly being TRBD2 (8 bases). The CDR3 is made up of 15 amino acids. The germline V gene has CDR1 SGHNT and CDR2 YYREEE (reference sequence). V was shortened by 3 bases and J by 3 bases, with 16 bases between the two germline ends. CDR3 sequence: CASSSGGDSHYEQYF. CDR3 DNA sequence: TGTGCCAGCAGCTCGGGGGGGGACAGCCACTACGAGCAGTACTTC.

This chain connects TRBV9 to TRBJ2-5, with no clear D. CDR1 and CDR2 from the germline V gene are SGDLS and YYNGEE. The CDR3 has 15 residues. Trimming removed 4 bases from V and 4 bases from J, with 17 bases in between. Here the CDR3 DNA reads TGTGCCAGCAGCTCCGGTCGCGGACCTCCAGAGACCCAGTACTTC. It yields the protein CASSSGRGPPETQYF.

The chain carries TRBV5-4 and TRBJ2-3; D is possibly TRBD2 (5 bases). CDR3 length: 13 residues. V was pared by 9 bases and J by 4 bases, with 15 bases between. Germline lookup yields CDR1 SGHNT and CDR2 YYREEE (reference sequence). Written as DNA, the CDR3 is TGTGCCACCGGACTGATGGGCGCAGATACGCAGTATTTT. This encodes CATGLMGADTQYF. Full variable domain (outside the CDR3, taken from reference TRBV5-4 and TRBJ2-3): ETGVTQSPTHLIKTRGQQVTLRCSSQSGHNTVSWYQQALGQGPQFIFQYYREEENGRGNFPPRFSGLQFPNYSSELNVNALELDDSALYLCATGLMGADTQYFGPGTRLTVL.

The chain's CDR3 is CASSQGGQGYEQYF. The CDR3 region has the DNA TGTGCCAGCAGCCAGGGGGGCCAGGGCTACGAGCAGTACTTC. V is TRBV4-2 and J is TRBJ2-7; either TRBD1 or TRBD2 may supply D (6 bases each). In germline, CDR1 is LGHNA, CDR2 YNFKEQ. There are 14 residues in the CDR3. Trimming took off 3 bases at V and 3 bases at J, with 12 bases between the two ends.

This chain links TRBV6-1 with TRBJ2-7; 8 nucleotides line up with TRBD2. Germline V lookup: CDR1 MNHNS, CDR2 SASEGT. With V trimmed by 5 bases and J by 2 bases, 2 bases remained unmatched. CDR3 length: 13 amino acids. The CDR3 here is CASSNGGAYEQYF. The DNA for the CDR3 is TGTGCCAGCAGTAACGGGGGGGCCTACGAGCAGTACTTC.

The V and J genes are TRBV7-3 and TRBJ1-6, with D perhaps matching TRBD1 (5 bases). The germline V gene encodes CDR1 SGHTA and CDR2 FQGTGA. The CDR3 has 13 amino acids. Trimming took off 3 bases at V and 7 bases at J, with 7 bases between the two ends. CDR3 in DNA: TGTGCCAGCAGCTTGAACAGGAATTCACCCCTCCACTTT. This gives the protein CASSLNRNSPLHF.

The chain uses TRBV6-1 and TRBJ1-5, with TRBD1 identical over 9 bases. This CDR3 is built from 16 residues. CDR1 and CDR2 from the germline V gene are MNHNS and SASEGT. V shed 4 bases, J shed 5 bases, and the junction held 9 bases outside the gene matches. DNA for the CDR3: TGTGCCAGCAGTGGTTCCCGCAGACAGGGGGATCAGCCCCAGCATTTT. Its translation is CASSGSRRQGDQPQHF.

V is TRBV9 and J is TRBJ2-1, with 8 bases lining up with TRBD1. The CDR3 has 16 residues. In germline, CDR1 is SGDLS, CDR2 YYNGEE. Unmatched junction bases numbered 5, after V lost 3 bases and J lost 0 bases. In DNA form, the CDR3 reads TGTGCCAGCAGCGCGACAGGGGATGTCTCCTACAATGAGCAGTTCTTC. Its translation: CASSATGDVSYNEQFF. The complete variable domain, with remaining parts taken from reference TRBV9 and TRBJ2-1, reads DSGVTQTPKHLITATGQRVTLRCSPRSGDLSVYWYQQSLDQGLQFLIQYYNGEERAKGNILERFSAQQFPDLHSELNLSSLELGDSALYFCASSATGDVSYNEQFFGPGTRLTVL.

V is TRBV28 and J is TRBJ1-6, with a weak D call TRBD1 (5 bases). Trimming left V 7 bases short and J 9 bases short, with 10 bases between. Germline values: CDR1 MDHEN, CDR2 SYDVKM. The CDR3 runs to 12 residues. The CDR3 region has the DNA TGTGCCAGCACCACCGGGGGTTCACCCCTCCACTTT. As protein: CASTTGGSPLHF.

This chain joins TRBV7-2 and TRBJ1-5, with D unclear. Trimming took 5 bases from V and 7 from J, leaving 18 bases between them. Germline V gene lookup returns CDR1 SGHTA and CDR2 FQGNSA. The CDR3 has 15 residues. CDR3 amino acids: CASSPGGRNGQPQHF. CDR3 bases: TGTGCCAGCAGCCCCGGTGGCAGGAACGGCCAGCCCCAGCATTTT.

As to this clone: The junction departs from germline at one end; a sequencing error may be responsible. V is TRBV7-9 and J is TRBJ1-2, with TRBD1 identical over 7 bases. The CDR3 is 13 residues long. Germline V gene data show CDR1 as SEHNR and CDR2 as FQNEAQ (reference sequence). The CDR3 nucleotides are TGTGCCAGCAGCCAGGGACAGAACTATGGCTACATCTTC. Its translation: CASSQGQNYGYIF.

The V and J genes are TRBV18 and TRBJ1-3; D not certain. V was pared by 3 bases and J by 4 bases, with 13 bases between. Germline V CDR1 and CDR2: KGHSH, LQKENI. The CDR3 spans 15 residues. CDR3 bases: TGTGCCAGCTCACCCCATTCCCTGCCGGGAAACACCATATATTTT. This gives the protein CASSPHSLPGNTIYF.

Turning to this clone: A junction end diverges from the germline sequence, so it may reflect a read error. The rearrangement links TRBV5-3 to TRBJ1-1, with 7 bases identical to TRBD1. TRBV5-3 is identified as an open reading frame with a role that is uncertain. This CDR3 has 15 residues. CDR3 loop: CASSFTGDGNTEAFF. In nucleotides, the CDR3 is TGTGCCAGCAGCTTTACAGGGGATGGGAACACTGAAGCTTTCTTT.

This rearrangement joins TRBV4-1 to TRBJ2-3; unclear D gene. Trimming stripped 0 bases from V and 2 bases from J, with 15 bases between. There are 17 residues in the CDR3. CDR1 is MGHRA and CDR2 is YSYEKL in the germline V gene. CDR3 residues: CASSQDRDTLLTDTQYF. The CDR3 nucleotides are TGCGCCAGCAGCCAAGATAGGGATACCCTTCTCACAGATACGCAGTATTTT.

The CDR3 loop reads CAISESTLLDRGNTEAFF. The CDR3, as DNA: TGTGCCATCAGTGAGTCGACCCTCCTGGACAGGGGGAACACTGAAGCTTTCTTT. The chain employs TRBV10-3 and TRBJ1-1, with 9 nucleotides matching TRBD1. V shed 0 bases and J 1 base; nucleotides not matched to a gene: 9. The V gene's germline CDR1 is ENHRY and CDR2 SYGVKD. The CDR3 spans 18 residues.

This chain joins TRBV28 and TRBJ1-4, with unresolved D. The germline V gene has CDR1 MDHEN and CDR2 SYDVKM. The V end was cut by 6 bases, the J end by 4 bases, with 15 bases between. The CDR3 covers 15 residues. This CDR3 is CASSWPGWGNEKLFF. Here the CDR3 DNA reads TGTGCCAGCAGCTGGCCCGGATGGGGTAATGAAAAACTGTTTTTT.

The rearrangement links TRBV19 to TRBJ1-5; the match to TRBD1 covers 9 bases. The germline V gene encodes CDR1 LNHDA and CDR2 SQIVND (reference sequence). This CDR3 is 17 amino acids long. J gave up 5 bases and V 3 bases, and 11 bases lay outside the gene matches. The CDR3 nucleotides read TGTGCCAGTAGTATCCAGACGACCACAGGGGGCGATCAGCCCCAGCATTTT. Protein: CASSIQTTTGGDQPQHF.

The chain couples TRBV11-2 to TRBJ2-1; D may be TRBD1 or TRBD2 (5 bases each). CDR1 and CDR2 from the germline V gene are SGHAT and FQNNGV. The V and J ends lost 5 bases and 6 bases respectively, with 14 bases between them. The CDR3 runs 14 residues. CDR3 sequence reads: CASSLAPRANEQFF. The CDR3 DNA is TGTGCCAGCAGCCTAGCCCCCAGGGCCAATGAGCAGTTCTTC. Complete variable domain (other parts from reference TRBV11-2 and TRBJ2-1): EAGVAQSPRYKIIEKRQSVAFWCNPISGHATLYWYQQILGQGPKLLIQFQNNGVVDDSQLPKDRFSAERLKGVDSTLKIQPAKLEDSAVYLCASSLAPRANEQFFGPGTRLTVL.

The rearrangement uses TRBV7-2 and TRBJ1-6; the match to TRBD1 covers 7 bases. Germline CDR1 and CDR2: SGHTA and FQGNSA. The V and J ends lost 4 bases and 7 bases, in that order; junction bases with no gene match: 7. There are 15 residues in the CDR3. CDR3 sequence: CASSSLGQKNSPLHF. The CDR3 DNA is TGTGCCAGCAGCTCGCTGGGACAGAAGAATTCACCCCTCCACTTT.

The genes are TRBV18 and TRBJ1-2; D uncertain. The V end was cut by 2 bases, the J end by 1 base, with 5 bases between. The CDR3 contains 13 residues. Germline V gene data show CDR1 as KGHSH and CDR2 as LQKENI. This CDR3 is CASSPKGNYGYTF. The CDR3 nucleotides read TGTGCCAGCTCACCAAAGGGTAACTATGGCTACACCTTC.

This clone was seen once. The rearrangement uses TRBV2 and TRBJ1-2; 8 bases align to TRBD1. The germline V gene has CDR1 SNHLY and CDR2 FYNNEI. Trimming cost V 5 bases and J 5 bases; bases outside gene matches: 4. The CDR3 totals 13 residues. CDR3 nucleotide sequence: TGTGCCAGCAGTTGGACAGGGAGTTATGGCTACACCTTC. The encoded protein is CASSWTGSYGYTF.

The chain employs TRBV4-3 and TRBJ2-3; 7 nucleotides line up with TRBD1. Germline V lookup: CDR1 LGHNA, CDR2 YSLEER. The ends lost 0 bases at V and 6 bases at J; junction bases unmatched: 9. This CDR3 is 16 amino acids long. CDR3 protein: CASSQEIAGGVDTQYF. As DNA, the CDR3 is TGCGCCAGCAGCCAAGAAATCGCAGGGGGAGTGGATACGCAGTATTTT.

This chain joins TRBV5-4 and TRBJ2-3, with a weak D call TRBD1 (6 bases). V lost 3 bases and J lost 7, with 15 bases in between. Germline CDR1 reads SGHNT; CDR2 reads YYREEE (reference sequence). The CDR3 spans 14 residues. CDR3 loop: CASSSDTGRYTQYF. CDR3 DNA: TGTGCCAGCAGCTCGGACACAGGGCGGTATACGCAGTATTTT.